Below, 27 T cell receptor beta chains from the same sample are listed, as sequenced in a study of response to subunit inactivated influenza vaccine. MiXCR, run by TCRdb on the RT-PCR reads, gives a single entry per CDR3 protein. The sample shows approximately 530,000 distinct CDR3 sequences, less than 8% of them seen only once. Sequencing used PBMCs from blood, obtained around 25 months after vaccination. The receptors here all came from a man between 50 and 69 years old who received an inactivated influenza vaccine.

At least ten counts were recorded for this clonotype. CDR3 in DNA: TGCAGCGCACGACAGAGGGGGTATGGCTACACCTTC. Translating it yields CSARQRGYGYTF. The rearrangement uses TRBV29-1 and TRBJ1-2; TRBD1 might be the D (6 bases). The CDR3 sequence is 12 residues long. Germline-derived CDR1 and CDR2 are SQVTM and ANQGSEA. Trimming pared 7 bases from V and 5 bases from J, leaving 14 bases between.

This clonotype was observed a few times. The chain links TRBV20-1 to TRBJ2-5; the match to TRBD1 covers 8 bases. Unmatched junction bases numbered 3, after V lost 6 bases and J lost 0 bases. This CDR3 region has 13 residues. The germline gives CDR1 DFQATT, CDR2 SNEGSKA (reference sequence). This CDR3 reads CSADRGHQETQYF. DNA for the CDR3: TGCAGTGCCGACAGGGGCCACCAAGAGACCCAGTACTTC.

This clonotype was recorded many times. The V call is TRBV14, the J call TRBJ2-5; D possibly matches TRBD1 or TRBD2 (6 bases each). The germline CDR1 and CDR2 sequences are SGHDN and FVKESK. The ends were cut back, 0 bases at V and 5 bases at J, with 16 bases in the middle. This CDR3 spans 16 amino acids. In DNA, the CDR3 is TGTGCCAGCAGCCAAGACGGGGGCGGCCGCTACGAGACCCAGTACTTC. Residues: CASSQDGGGRYETQYF. Supplemented by reference TRBV14 and TRBJ2-5, the full variable domain reads EAGVTQFPSHSVIEKGQTVTLRCDPISGHDNLYWYRRVMGKEIKFLLHFVKESKQDESGMPNNRFLAERTGGTYSTLKVQPAELEDSGVYFCASSQDGGGRYETQYFGPGTRLLVL.

This clonotype was counted at least ten times. The J gene is TRBJ2-7, the V gene TRBV18, with TRBD1 matching over 8 bases. The J segment lost 7 bases and the V segment lost 6 bases, leaving 11 bases of the junction unmatched. The germline CDR1 and CDR2 sequences are KGHSH and LQKENI. This CDR3 comprises 14 residues. The DNA for the CDR3 is TGTGCCAGCTCTCCCGGGACAGGACATTCGGAGCAGTACTTC. As protein: CASSPGTGHSEQYF.

This clonotype has just a few counts. V and J are TRBV20-1 and TRBJ1-2, with 12 bases lining up with TRBD1. Germline V CDR1 and CDR2: DFQATT, SNEGSKA (reference sequence). The trim removed 6 bases at V and 2 bases at J, leaving 13 bases unmatched. The CDR3 loop spans 17 amino acids. CDR3 sequence reads: CSAPNRDRGRWNYGYTF. In DNA form, the CDR3 reads TGCAGTGCCCCTAACCGGGACAGGGGGCGGTGGAACTATGGCTACACCTTC.

This chain links TRBV6-2 or TRBV6-3 with TRBJ2-7, with 7 bases lining up with TRBD1. The CDR3 extends over 12 amino acids. The germline CDR1 and CDR2 sequences are MNHEY and SVGEGT. The trim removed 7 bases at V and 4 bases at J, leaving 4 bases unmatched. CDR3 residues: CASTDRAYEQYF. The CDR3 nucleotides are TGTGCCAGCACCGACAGGGCGTACGAGCAGTACTTC.

V is TRBV6-5 and J is TRBJ2-5; the D is unclear. The germline CDR1 and CDR2 sequences are MNHEY and SVGAGI. With 1 base removed from V and 1 base from J, the gap between germline ends came to 10 bases. CDR3 size: 15 residues. Here the CDR3 DNA reads TGTGCCAGCAGTTACTTTGGGTCAGCCCAAGAGACCCAGTACTTC. It specifies CASSYFGSAQETQYF.

This clonotype has more than one count but fewer than ten. The chain recombines TRBV3-1 with TRBJ1-1; no reliable D call. V shed 1 base and J shed 1 base, with 7 bases lying between them. Germline V gives CDR1 LGHDT, CDR2 YNNKEL (reference sequence). The CDR3 consists of 14 residues. Here the CDR3 reads CASSQGGWNTEAFF. CDR3 DNA: TGTGCCAGCAGCCAAGGCGGTTGGAACACTGAAGCTTTCTTT.

This clonotype was seen ten or more times. The J gene is TRBJ2-3, the V gene TRBV27, with 7 bases identical to TRBD1. J gave up 8 bases and V 5 bases, and 4 bases lay outside the gene matches. CDR1 and CDR2 from the germline V gene are MNHEY and SMNVEV (reference sequence). CDR3 size: 12 residues. This chain's CDR3 is CASSPRQGTQYF. The DNA for the CDR3 is TGTGCCAGCAGTCCAAGACAGGGTACGCAGTATTTT.

This clonotype was counted at least ten times. This rearrangement joins TRBV6-1 to TRBJ2-1; TRBD1 aligns across 11 bases. This CDR3 is built from 16 residues. Germline V gene lookup returns CDR1 MNHNS and CDR2 SASEGT. Unmatched junction bases numbered 9, after V lost 4 bases and J lost 7 bases. CDR3 coding DNA: TGTGCCAGCAGTGTTAAGGGACAGGGGGTTCTAAATGAGCAGTTCTTC. Translation: CASSVKGQGVLNEQFF.

In this sample, this clonotype turned up many times. A junction end diverges from the germline sequence, so it may reflect a read error. The chain combines TRBV7-7 with TRBJ1-4; tentatively, D is TRBD1 (5 bases). The CDR3 totals 18 residues. Germline-derived CDR1 and CDR2 are SSHAT and FNYEAQ (reference sequence). CDR3 in amino acids: CASSPPGVARPKLGKLFF. The CDR3 DNA sequence: TGTGCTAGCAGCCCGCCGGGGGTTGCGCGTCCGAAATTAGGAAAACTGTTTTTT.

This clonotype was observed many times. The chain combines TRBV3-1 with TRBJ2-7, with D perhaps matching TRBD1 (5 bases). CDR3 length equals 15 residues. Looked up from germline, CDR1 is LGHDT and CDR2 is YNNKEL (reference sequence). Trimming left V 4 bases short and J 2 bases short, with 15 bases between. CDR3 region: CASSLRGSTPYEQYF. CDR3 coding DNA: TGTGCCAGCAGCCTTAGGGGATCCACCCCCTACGAGCAGTACTTC.

This clonotype has only a few counts. The V call is TRBV18, the J call TRBJ1-1, with D possibly TRBD1 on 6 matching bases. Deletions cut 0 bases from V and 3 bases from J, with 11 bases between. CDR3 length: 15 residues. Germline lookup yields CDR1 KGHSH and CDR2 LQKENI. The CDR3 spells CASSPPGGLHTEAFF. In nucleotides, the CDR3 is TGTGCCAGCTCACCACCGGGGGGGCTACACACTGAAGCTTTCTTT.

The CDR3 DNA reads as TGTGCCAGCAGCTTAGGGCCGGGAGGAGAGACCCAGTACTTC. Its translation is CASSLGPGGETQYF. The J gene is TRBJ2-5, the V gene TRBV5-6, with 7 bases identical to TRBD2. V lost 2 bases to trimming and J lost 4 bases; unmatched junction nucleotides: 5. This CDR3 contains 14 residues. Germline CDR1 is SGHDT and CDR2 is YYEEEE.

Only a few counts were recorded for this clonotype. The chain couples TRBV5-1 to TRBJ2-3; D is undetermined. The CDR3 runs to 13 residues. Trimming removed 6 bases at V and 8 bases at J, with 16 bases between. CDR1 is SGHRS, CDR2 YFSETQ, per germline. The CDR3 coding sequence is TGCGCCAGCAAACCTCACACCGCGCGTACGCAGTATTTT. Translated: CASKPHTARTQYF.

J is TRBJ2-3 and V is TRBV5-1; weak D call: TRBD1 (5 bases). The CDR3 loop spans 16 amino acids. The V and J ends lost 4 bases and 0 bases respectively, with 15 bases between them. Germline loops: CDR1 SGHRS, CDR2 YFSETQ. CDR3 region: CASSTQTALSTDTQYF. In DNA form, the CDR3 reads TGCGCCAGCAGCACGCAGACAGCCCTAAGCACAGATACGCAGTATTTT.

The rearrangement uses TRBV10-3 and TRBJ2-5; 9 nucleotides match TRBD2. V lost 0 bases, J lost 5 bases, and 13 bases stayed unmatched. The CDR3 runs 18 residues. Germline V lookup: CDR1 ENHRY, CDR2 SYGVKD. CDR3 coding DNA: TGTGCCATCAGTGAGTCGAGCGGGAGGCGTTCGGGTTGGGAGACCCAGTACTTC. Residues: CAISESSGRRSGWETQYF.

In its sample, this clonotype was seen a few times. The chain uses TRBV28 and TRBJ2-3, with 10 bases fitting TRBD1. CDR1 and CDR2 from the germline V gene are MDHEN and SYDVKM. J was trimmed by 3 bases and V by 3 bases; bases with no gene match: 6. This CDR3 is built from 16 residues. The CDR3 DNA reads as TGTGCCAGCAGTTTCCCAAGGACAGGGGGGACAGATACGCAGTATTTT. Translated, it gives CASSFPRTGGTDTQYF.

The rearrangement joins TRBV4-1 to TRBJ1-2, with TRBD1 matching 7 bases. V gave up 6 bases and J gave up 8 bases; unmatched junction bases: 21. This CDR3 comprises 17 residues. CDR1 is MGHRA and CDR2 is YSYEKL in the germline V gene. CDR3 DNA sequence: TGCGCCAGCAGACATGACCCAACTTATGACAGGGAAGGAGGCTACACCTTC. Its translation: CASRHDPTYDREGGYTF.

This clonotype was detected many times. This chain connects TRBV7-2 to TRBJ2-1, with 10 bases identical to TRBD2. V dropped 6 bases and J dropped 3; count of bases not matched to a gene: 5. The CDR3 contains 15 residues. CDR1 and CDR2 from the germline V gene are SGHTA and FQGNSA. The CDR3 sequence: CASRPGTSDYNEQFF. In DNA, the CDR3 is TGTGCCAGCAGACCCGGGACTAGCGACTACAATGAGCAGTTCTTC.

This clonotype was seen repeatedly, ten times or more. The chain joins TRBV12-3 or TRBV12-4 to TRBJ1-5; D is unresolved. There are 15 residues in the CDR3. The V end lost 3 bases, the J end lost 2 bases, and 11 bases lay between the germline ends. CDR3 nucleotide sequence: TGTGCCAGCAGTTTCTCGGGATTGGGCAATCAGCCCCAGCATTTT. Translation: CASSFSGLGNQPQHF.

The chain links TRBV7-2 to TRBJ1-1, with D possibly being TRBD1 (5 bases). The V gene lost 1 base and the J gene lost 10 bases, with 16 bases spanning the gap. The CDR3 consists of 14 residues. Germline CDR1 and CDR2: SGHTA and FQGNSA. CDR3: CASSLGGNLRGAFF. CDR3 DNA: TGTGCCAGCAGCTTAGGGGGAAATCTTAGGGGAGCTTTCTTT. The full variable domain, its missing parts supplied by reference TRBV7-2 and TRBJ1-1, is GAGVSQSPSNKVTEKGKDVELRCDPISGHTALYWYRQSLGQGLEFLIYFQGNSAPDKSGLPSDRFSAERTGGSVSTLTIQRTQQEDSAVYLCASSLGGNLRGAFFGQGTRLTVV.

Only a few counts were recorded for this clonotype. The chain couples TRBV28 to TRBJ2-2, with TRBD1 matching over 8 bases. The germline V gene has CDR1 MDHEN and CDR2 SYDVKM. Trimming removed 3 bases from V and 4 bases from J; junction bases left unmatched: 7. The CDR3 runs 16 residues. The CDR3 DNA follows: TGTGCCAGCAGTTTTTTCGGACAGGGCCTCACCGGGGAGCTGTTTTTT. This gives the protein CASSFFGQGLTGELFF.

This clonotype was detected a few times. This chain connects TRBV6-2 or TRBV6-3 to TRBJ2-2; 12 bases are shared with TRBD1. V shed 6 bases, J shed 5 bases, and the junction held 4 bases outside the gene matches. This CDR3 is built from 15 residues. From germline, CDR1 is MNHEY and CDR2 SVGEGT. The CDR3 is CASSRDRGQTGELFF. CDR3 sequence (DNA): TGTGCCAGCAGCCGGGACAGGGGGCAAACCGGGGAGCTGTTTTTT.

This clonotype was observed a handful of times. The chain uses TRBV4-2 and TRBJ1-5, with D perhaps matching TRBD1 (5 bases). Trimming took 0 bases from V and 6 from J, leaving 9 bases between them. The germline V gene encodes CDR1 LGHNA and CDR2 YNFKEQ. This CDR3 contains 14 residues. CDR3 region: CASSQEEGTQPQHF. The CDR3 DNA follows: TGTGCCAGCAGCCAAGAGGAGGGGACTCAGCCCCAGCATTTT.

This clonotype was picked up a small number of times. The V and J genes are TRBV6-2 or TRBV6-3 and TRBJ2-7, with TRBD2 matching 9 bases. Looked up from germline, CDR1 is MNHEY and CDR2 is SVGEGT. The length of the CDR3 is 17 residues. Trimming cost V 3 bases and J 5 bases; bases outside gene matches: 14. For the CDR3, the DNA is TGTGCCAGCAGTTATGATCCTAGCGGGGCGCGGCGCCACGAGCAGTACTTC. This codes for CASSYDPSGARRHEQYF.

This clonotype appeared many times. The V gene is TRBV9, the J gene TRBJ1-1; D is unclear. The CDR3 is made up of 16 amino acids. Germline loops: CDR1 SGDLS, CDR2 YYNGEE. The germline V and J ends were trimmed by 0 bases and 0 bases, with 12 bases remaining between them. DNA of the CDR3: TGTGCCAGCAGCGTAGGAACGGACTGGGTGAACACTGAAGCTTTCTTT. Its translation: CASSVGTDWVNTEAFF.